This T cell receptor beta chain appears in the sequencing data of a study of vaccination effects on CD4 cells after COVID-19. Method: immunoSEQ multiplex PCR; TCRdb's copy keeps in-frame clones and lacks some. The sample lists tens of thousands of clones; around 79% were seen once. Notes on this clone: What it binds is not known.

V was trimmed by 2 bases and J by 0 bases, leaving 5 bases between them. The CDR3 is made up of 14 amino acids. Germline V lookup: CDR1 SGHRS, CDR2 YFSETQ. Prior to sequencing, the ViraFEST assay stimulated PBMC with viral peptide pools, which expanded the antigen-specific CD4+ T cells. Cells that had been cultured for 10 days were the source of isolated CD4+ T cells. Vaccination of participants consisted of two doses of either the BNT162b2 or mRNA-1273 vaccine. Cultures of under 2.5 million PBMC per well contained around 11 IU/ml IL-2 plus 10 ug/ml peptides. It was on days 3 and 7 that half the medium was replaced with IL-2 medium. Study-wide findings and caveats: The vaccine-induced clones of healthy vaccinees included only 1 of 255 that cross-reacted with common cold coronaviruses.

The sequenced sample was CD4+ T cells from PBMCs cultured with SARS-CoV-2 spike peptides, obtained after COVID-19 vaccination. The rearrangement uses TRBV5-1 and TRBJ1-4; unclear D gene. This sequence was found in a human donor who received a COVID-19 vaccine. The CDR3 spells CASSFGATNEKLFF. The CDR3 DNA sequence: TGCGCCAGCAGCTTCGGTGCAACTAATGAAAAACTGTTTTTT.